This TCR beta chain stems from a study of early T cells in non-severe SARS-CoV-2 infection. At the level of the study: Sequencing of bulk RNA from unsorted whole blood was done, without chain pairing. Findings and limits, study-wide: VDJdb matching skewed toward anti-spike CD8 responses, missing private and CD4 specificities.

This clonotype was detected many times. Its antigen is unknown. Unique molecular identifier tags were affixed to discrete cDNA molecules. TCRdb recomputed calls from the 5' RACE reads with MiXCR, one row per CDR3 protein. The sample has approximately 31,000 distinct CDR3 sequences, roughly 7% seen once. The germline V gene encodes CDR1 LNHDA and CDR2 SQIVND (reference sequence). The CDR3 is 15 residues long. V lost 0 bases and J lost 3, with 11 bases in between. This receptor was identified in an adult who was a healthcare worker with PCR-confirmed SARS-CoV-2 infection or an uninfected control (not recorded which). The rearrangement joins TRBV19 to TRBJ1-2, with D perhaps TRBD1 (6 bases). The source material was whole blood. This CDR3 reads CASSIDRGQHYGYTF. In DNA, the CDR3 is TGTGCCAGTAGTATAGATCGCGGACAGCACTATGGCTACACCTTC.